This T cell receptor beta chain was recovered during a study of tumor-infiltrating lymphocytes in oesophageal squamous cell carcinoma. TCRdb passed the PCR reads through MiXCR, listing each CDR3 protein once. The top ten clones hold approximately 13% of a sample with approximately 20,000 distinct CDR3 sequences, about 43% of them seen once. In germline, CDR1 is SGHRS, CDR2 YFSETQ. V lost 4 bases, J lost 6 bases, and 9 bases stayed unmatched. The CDR3 length is 14 residues. This clonotype was counted at least ten times. V gene TRBV5-1 combines with J gene TRBJ2-7; TRBD2 agrees at 8 bases. Sequences were obtained from normal esophageal tissue next to the tumor. This TCR was sampled from a male donor with esophageal squamous cell carcinoma. CDR3 protein: CASSLGLEVGEQYF. In DNA, the CDR3 is TGCGCCAGCAGCCTGGGACTAGAGGTCGGCGAGCAGTACTTC.